Listed below are T cell receptor beta chains from one sample, sequenced in a study of radiation and T cells in renal cell carcinoma. Assay used: immunoSEQ multiplex PCR; TCRdb lists only in-frame clones, some missing. The sample lists 100,000 to 150,000 clones, roughly 85% occurring once. Material: blood, obtained from a patient whose treatment included radiotherapy and nephrectomy. These receptors were collected from a woman aged 55-70 years with renal cell carcinoma. CDR3s include the opening cysteine and the closing phenylalanine or tryptophan.

cdr3_aa | v_call
CASGAGGGGYGYTF | TRBV5-5
CASSLEGGHRETQYF | TRBV7-2
CASSLGQGNTEAFF | TRBV4-3
CASSLDAGYYGYTF | TRBV11-2
CASSVDGLAGETQYF | TRBV9
CASQKRTGGSIGEAFF | TRBV10-2
CASSPTGYEQYF | TRBV27
CASRSGDSSYEQYF | TRBV19
CASSFSGTQRYGYTF | TRBV11-2
CASSYTSGRVFDEQYF | TRBV6-5